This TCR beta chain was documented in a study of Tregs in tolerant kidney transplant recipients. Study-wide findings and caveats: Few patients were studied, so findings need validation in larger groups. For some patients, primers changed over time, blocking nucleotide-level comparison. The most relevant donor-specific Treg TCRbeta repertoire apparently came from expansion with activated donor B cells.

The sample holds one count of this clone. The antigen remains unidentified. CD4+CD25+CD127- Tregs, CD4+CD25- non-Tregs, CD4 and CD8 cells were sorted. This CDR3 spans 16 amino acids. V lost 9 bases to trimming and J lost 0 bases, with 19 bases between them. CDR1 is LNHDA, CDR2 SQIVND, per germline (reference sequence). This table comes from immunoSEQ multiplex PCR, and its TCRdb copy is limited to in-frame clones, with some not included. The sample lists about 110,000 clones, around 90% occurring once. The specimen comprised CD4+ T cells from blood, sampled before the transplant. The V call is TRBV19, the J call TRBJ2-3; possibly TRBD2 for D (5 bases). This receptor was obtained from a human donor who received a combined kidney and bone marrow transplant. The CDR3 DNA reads TGTGCCAGCACCCCCCGGGATCCATCTAGCACAGATACGCAGTATTTT. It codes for CASTPRDPSSTDTQYF.